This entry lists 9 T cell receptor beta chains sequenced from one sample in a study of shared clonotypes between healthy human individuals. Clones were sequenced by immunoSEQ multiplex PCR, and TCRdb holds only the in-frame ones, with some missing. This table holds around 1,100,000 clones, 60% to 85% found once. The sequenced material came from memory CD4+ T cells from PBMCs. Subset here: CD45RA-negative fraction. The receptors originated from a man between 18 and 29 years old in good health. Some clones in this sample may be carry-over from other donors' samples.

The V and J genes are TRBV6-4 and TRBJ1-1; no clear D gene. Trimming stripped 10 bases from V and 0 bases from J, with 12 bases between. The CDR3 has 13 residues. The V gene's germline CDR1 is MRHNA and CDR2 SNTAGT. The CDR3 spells CATRTGVNTEAFF. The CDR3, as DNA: TGTGCCACCAGAACCGGGGTGAACACTGAAGCTTTCTTT.

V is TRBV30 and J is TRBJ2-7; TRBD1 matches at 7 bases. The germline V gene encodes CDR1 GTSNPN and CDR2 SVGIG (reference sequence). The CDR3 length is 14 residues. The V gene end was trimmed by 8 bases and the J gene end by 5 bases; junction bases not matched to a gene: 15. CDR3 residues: CARGATGPKHEQYF. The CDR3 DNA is TGTGCCCGAGGAGCGACAGGGCCGAAACACGAGCAGTACTTC.

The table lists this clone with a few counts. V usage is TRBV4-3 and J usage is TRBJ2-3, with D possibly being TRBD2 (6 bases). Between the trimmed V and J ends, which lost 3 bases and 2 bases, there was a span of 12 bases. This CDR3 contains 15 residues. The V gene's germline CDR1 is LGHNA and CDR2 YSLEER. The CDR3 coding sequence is TGCGCCAGCAGCCAGATCGGAGGGCCCACAGATACGCAGTATTTT. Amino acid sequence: CASSQIGGPTDTQYF.

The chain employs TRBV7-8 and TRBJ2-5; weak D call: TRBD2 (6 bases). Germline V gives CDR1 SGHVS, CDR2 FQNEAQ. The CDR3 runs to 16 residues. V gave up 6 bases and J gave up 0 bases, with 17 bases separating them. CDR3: CASSRGGGTYQETQYF. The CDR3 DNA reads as TGTGCCAGCAGTAGAGGCGGCGGGACGTACCAAGAGACCCAGTACTTC.

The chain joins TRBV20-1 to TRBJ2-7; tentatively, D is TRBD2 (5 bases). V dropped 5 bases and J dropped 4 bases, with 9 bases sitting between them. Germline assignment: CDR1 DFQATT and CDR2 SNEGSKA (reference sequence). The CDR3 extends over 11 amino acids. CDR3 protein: CSAEGQYEQYF. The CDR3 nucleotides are TGCAGTGCTGAGGGCCAGTACGAGCAGTACTTC.

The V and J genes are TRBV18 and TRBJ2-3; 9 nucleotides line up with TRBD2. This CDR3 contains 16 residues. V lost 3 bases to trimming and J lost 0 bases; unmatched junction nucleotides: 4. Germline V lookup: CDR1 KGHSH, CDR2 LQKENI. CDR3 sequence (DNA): TGTGCCAGCTCACCCGGACTAGCGAAAAGCACAGATACGCAGTATTTT. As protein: CASSPGLAKSTDTQYF. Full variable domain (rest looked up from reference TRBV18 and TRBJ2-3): NAGVMQNPRHLVRRRGQEARLRCSPMKGHSHVYWYRQLPEEGLKFMVYLQKENIIDESGMPKERFSAEFPKEGPSILRIQQVVRGDSAAYFCASSPGLAKSTDTQYFGPGTRLTVL.

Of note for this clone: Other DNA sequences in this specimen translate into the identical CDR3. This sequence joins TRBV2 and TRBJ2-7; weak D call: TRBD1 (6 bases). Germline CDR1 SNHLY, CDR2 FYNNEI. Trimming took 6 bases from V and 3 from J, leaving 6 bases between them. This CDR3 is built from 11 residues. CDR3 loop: CASRQGYEQYF. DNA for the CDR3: TGTGCCAGCAGACAGGGCTACGAGCAGTACTTC.

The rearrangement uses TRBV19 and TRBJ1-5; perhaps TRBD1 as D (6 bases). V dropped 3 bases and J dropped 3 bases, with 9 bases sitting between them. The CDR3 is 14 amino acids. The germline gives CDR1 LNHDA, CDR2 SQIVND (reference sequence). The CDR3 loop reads CASSITGINQPQHF. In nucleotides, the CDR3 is TGTGCCAGTAGTATCACAGGGATCAATCAGCCCCAGCATTTT.

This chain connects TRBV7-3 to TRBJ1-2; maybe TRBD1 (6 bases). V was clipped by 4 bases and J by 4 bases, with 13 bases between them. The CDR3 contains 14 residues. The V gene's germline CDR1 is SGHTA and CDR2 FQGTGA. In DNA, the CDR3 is TGTGCCAGCAGCTCCGGGACAATTCTCTATGGCTACACCTTC. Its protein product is CASSSGTILYGYTF. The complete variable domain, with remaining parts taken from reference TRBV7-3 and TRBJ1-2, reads GAGVSQTPSNKVTEKGKYVELRCDPISGHTALYWYRQSLGQGPEFLIYFQGTGAADDSGLPNDRFFAVRPEGSVSTLKIQRTERGDSAVYLCASSSGTILYGYTFGSGTRLTVV.